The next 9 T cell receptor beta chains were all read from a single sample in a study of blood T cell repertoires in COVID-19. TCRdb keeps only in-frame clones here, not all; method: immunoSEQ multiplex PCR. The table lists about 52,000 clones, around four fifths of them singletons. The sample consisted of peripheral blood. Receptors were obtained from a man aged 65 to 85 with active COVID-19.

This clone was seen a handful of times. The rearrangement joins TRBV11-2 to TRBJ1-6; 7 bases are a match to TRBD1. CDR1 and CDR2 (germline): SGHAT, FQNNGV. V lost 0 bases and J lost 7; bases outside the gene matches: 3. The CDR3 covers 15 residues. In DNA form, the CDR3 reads TGTGCCAGCAGCTTAGAGACAGGGACAAATTCACCCCTCCACTTT. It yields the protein CASSLETGTNSPLHF. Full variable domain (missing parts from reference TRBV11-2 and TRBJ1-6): EAGVAQSPRYKIIEKRQSVAFWCNPISGHATLYWYQQILGQGPKLLIQFQNNGVVDDSQLPKDRFSAERLKGVDSTLKIQPAKLEDSAVYLCASSLETGTNSPLHFGNGTRLTVT.

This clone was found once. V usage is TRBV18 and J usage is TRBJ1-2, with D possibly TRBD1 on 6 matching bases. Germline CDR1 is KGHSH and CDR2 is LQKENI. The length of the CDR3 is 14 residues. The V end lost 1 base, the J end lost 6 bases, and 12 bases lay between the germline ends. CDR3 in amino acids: CASSPQGGQDGYTF. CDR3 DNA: TGTGCCAGCTCACCACAAGGGGGTCAGGATGGCTACACCTTC.

Here the CDR3 reads CASSPPAGYSYEQYF. CDR3 bases: TGTGCCAGCTCACCACCAGCGGGGTACTCCTACGAGCAGTACTTC. The chain uses TRBV18 and TRBJ2-7; 7 positions match TRBD2. The CDR3 consists of 15 residues. J was trimmed by 0 bases and V by 0 bases; bases with no gene match: 2. Germline lookup yields CDR1 KGHSH and CDR2 LQKENI.

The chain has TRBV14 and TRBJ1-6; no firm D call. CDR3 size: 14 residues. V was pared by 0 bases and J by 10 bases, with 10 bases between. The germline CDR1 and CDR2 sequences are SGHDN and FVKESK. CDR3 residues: CASSQDWARSPLHF. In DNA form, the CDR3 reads TGTGCCAGCAGCCAAGATTGGGCCCGATCACCCCTCCACTTT. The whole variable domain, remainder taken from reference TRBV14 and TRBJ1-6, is EAGVTQFPSHSVIEKGQTVTLRCDPISGHDNLYWYRRVMGKEIKFLLHFVKESKQDESGMPNNRFLAERTGGTYSTLKVQPAELEDSGVYFCASSQDWARSPLHFGNGTRLTVT.

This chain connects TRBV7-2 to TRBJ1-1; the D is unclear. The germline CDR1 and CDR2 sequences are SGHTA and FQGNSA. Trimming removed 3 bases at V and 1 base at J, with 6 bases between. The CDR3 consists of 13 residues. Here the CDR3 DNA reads TGTGCCAGCAGCTTCGGGGAGAACACTGAAGCTTTCTTT. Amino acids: CASSFGENTEAFF.

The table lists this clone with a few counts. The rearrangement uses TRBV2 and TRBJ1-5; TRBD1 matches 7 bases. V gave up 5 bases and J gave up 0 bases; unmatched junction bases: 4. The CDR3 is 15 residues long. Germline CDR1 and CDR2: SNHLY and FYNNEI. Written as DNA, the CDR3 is TGTGCCAGCAGTCCGACAGGGTATAGCAATCAGCCCCAGCATTTT. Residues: CASSPTGYSNQPQHF.

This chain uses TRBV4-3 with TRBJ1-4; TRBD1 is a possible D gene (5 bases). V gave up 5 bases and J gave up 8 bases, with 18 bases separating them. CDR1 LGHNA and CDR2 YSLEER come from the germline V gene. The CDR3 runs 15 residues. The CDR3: CASSLTAGGLEKLFF. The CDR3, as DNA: TGCGCCAGCAGCTTAACTGCCGGGGGTTTGGAAAAACTGTTTTTT.

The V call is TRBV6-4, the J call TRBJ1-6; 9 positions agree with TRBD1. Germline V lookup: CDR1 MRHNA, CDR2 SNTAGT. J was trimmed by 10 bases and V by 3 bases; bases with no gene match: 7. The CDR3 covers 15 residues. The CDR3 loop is CASSESGQGWSPLHF. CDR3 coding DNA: TGTGCCAGCAGTGAATCGGGACAGGGATGGTCACCCCTCCACTTT.

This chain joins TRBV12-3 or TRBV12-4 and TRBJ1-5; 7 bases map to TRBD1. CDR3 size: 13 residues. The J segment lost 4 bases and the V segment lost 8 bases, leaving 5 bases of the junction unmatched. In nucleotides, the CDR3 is TGTGCCAGCGCCGGGACAGATAATCAGCCCCAGCATTTT. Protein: CASAGTDNQPQHF.